These T cell receptor beta chains were read from a single sample in a study of CD8 T cells in Susac syndrome. From the immunoSEQ multiplex PCR reads, TCRdb called clonotypes with MiXCR, one entry per CDR3 protein. The sample lists 150,000 to 190,000 distinct CDR3 sequences, approximately 96% occurring once. The specimen was CD4+ T cells from PBMCs. These receptors all stem from a human donor with Susac syndrome. The CDR3 runs from the conserved cysteine through the conserved F or W. The D gene is left open where the match is weak. The size field is filled for only some rows; it gives once, few, many or a size class.

D gene,CDR3 length,V gene,J gene,clone size,CDR3 DNA,CDR3 protein
NA,13,TRBV9,TRBJ1-2,NA,TGTGCCAGCAGCCCCGACGCTAACTATGGCTACACCTTC,CASSPDANYGYTF
NA,14,TRBV20-1,TRBJ1-5,NA,TGCAGTGCTAGCGTCAGCTATAGCAATCAGCCCCAGCATTTT,CSASVSYSNQPQHF
TRBD2,17,TRBV19,TRBJ2-3,NA,TGTGCCAGTAGTATTGGTGGAGCGGGGGGGATGGCAGATACGCAGTATTTT,CASSIGGAGGMADTQYF
NA,13,TRBV9,TRBJ2-3,NA,TGTGCCAGCAGCGTAACCAGCACAGATACGCAGTATTTT,CASSVTSTDTQYF
NA,11,TRBV25-1,TRBJ1-2,NA,TGTGCCAGCAGTAGGGCGCGAGGCTACACCTTC,CASSRARGYTF
NA,16,TRBV20-1,TRBJ2-1,NA,TGCAGTGCTCTTAGCAGGGGGAGGGTTTCCTACAATGAGCAGTTCTTC,CSALSRGRVSYNEQFF
NA,14,TRBV7-2,TRBJ1-5,NA,TGTGCCAGCAGCTTAGGGGCAGGACAGCAGCCCCAGCATTTT,CASSLGAGQQPQHF
NA,13,TRBV7-2,TRBJ2-1,once,TGTGCCAGCAGCTTAGACCGGGCGATTGAGCAGTTCTTC,CASSLDRAIEQFF
NA,13,TRBV3-1,TRBJ2-7,NA,TGTGCCAGCAGCCAAGACTCCTACTACGAGCAGTACTTC,CASSQDSYYEQYF
NA,18,TRBV7-6,TRBJ1-4,NA,TGTGCCAGCAGCTTAGGGGCCAGGGGTGGCCCAACTAATGAAAAACTGTTTTTT,CASSLGARGGPTNEKLFF
TRBD2,14,TRBV19,TRBJ2-3,NA,TGTGCCAGTAAGGCTAGCGGGAGCACAGATACGCAGTATTTT,CASKASGSTDTQYF
NA,13,TRBV7-2,TRBJ1-3,NA,TGTGCCAGCAGCCTAAACAGAGGAAACACCATATATTTT,CASSLNRGNTIYF
NA,16,TRBV4-2,TRBJ1-5,NA,TGTGCCAGCAGCCAAGATGGCGTACAGGGTTATCAGCCCCAGCATTTT,CASSQDGVQGYQPQHF
TRBD1,16,TRBV24-1,TRBJ2-4,NA,TGTGCCACCAGTGATTCCAAGGAGACAGGGAGAAACATTCAGTACTTC,CATSDSKETGRNIQYF
NA,15,TRBV20-1,TRBJ2-4,NA,TGCAGTGCTATCCGGGACTCGAGATTGGAAAACATTCAGTACTTC,CSAIRDSRLENIQYF
NA,14,TRBV2,TRBJ2-5,NA,TGTGCCAGCCGAGCTGAAGCGGAGTCTTGGACCCAGTACTTC,CASRAEAESWTQYF
NA,14,TRBV3-1,TRBJ2-3,NA,TGTGCCAGCAGCCAAGGGACCATCCCAGATACGCAGTATTTT,CASSQGTIPDTQYF
TRBD1,15,TRBV2,TRBJ1-5,NA,TGTGCCAGCAGCCCCCCGGGACAGGCAGATCAGCCCCAGCATTTT,CASSPPGQADQPQHF
NA,12,TRBV29-1,TRBJ2-3,NA,TGCAGCGTCGAGAGAAGCACAGATACGCAGTATTTT,CSVERSTDTQYF
NA,15,TRBV9,TRBJ2-5,once,TGTGCCAGCAGCGTATCCGGAGCCAGAGGGGAGACCCAGTACTTC,CASSVSGARGETQYF
NA,14,TRBV9,TRBJ1-1,NA,TGTGCCAGCAGCGTTGAAGGGGCGGGCACTGAAGCTTTCTTT,CASSVEGAGTEAFF
NA,15,TRBV18,TRBJ2-7,NA,TGTGCCAGCTCACCACGGGGGCAGGGCTCCTACGAGCAGTACTTC,CASSPRGQGSYEQYF
NA,11,TRBV3-1,TRBJ1-5,NA,TGTGCCAGCAGCCGAGGACAGCCCCAGCATTTT,CASSRGQPQHF
NA,17,TRBV21-1,TRBJ1-4,NA,TGTGCCAGCAGCAAAGTCCCGGGACACGGCTTCAATGAAAAACTGTTTTTT,CASSKVPGHGFNEKLFF
NA,19,TRBV4-2,TRBJ1-6,NA,TGTGCCAGCAGCCAAGATTTGATCGCGTCGAGCTCCTATAATTCACCCCTCCACTTT,CASSQDLIASSSYNSPLHF
NA,13,TRBV29-1,TRBJ2-7,NA,TGCAGCGTTGAGACTCCCCGAGGGGACGAGCAGTACTTC,CSVETPRGDEQYF
TRBD1,15,TRBV4-3,TRBJ1-4,NA,TGCGCCAGCAGCCACTCGACAGGGTTATATGAAAAACTGTTTTTT,CASSHSTGLYEKLFF
NA,14,TRBV27,TRBJ2-3,NA,TGTGCCAGCAGTTTTGCAGGGGGGCCTGATACGCAGTATTTT,CASSFAGGPDTQYF
NA,12,TRBV29-1,TRBJ1-2,NA,TGCAGCGTTGAGAGAACAGGAAATGGCTACACCTTC,CSVERTGNGYTF
NA,13,TRBV24-1,TRBJ1-2,NA,TGTGCCACCGAAAGGTCGACGAACTATGGCTACACCTTC,CATERSTNYGYTF